This entry lists 21 T cell receptor beta chains sequenced from one sample in a study of blood T cell repertoires in COVID-19. TCRdb keeps only in-frame clones here, not all; method: immunoSEQ multiplex PCR. This table has approximately 270,000 clones, 75% to 90% appearing once. The sample was peripheral blood. The receptor source for this set is a woman aged 70-85 years with acute or convalescent COVID-19.

The rearrangement links TRBV5-4 to TRBJ1-5, with 7 bases identical to TRBD1. V shed 0 bases and J 8 bases; nucleotides not matched to a gene: 2. CDR1 and CDR2 (germline): SGHNT, YYREEE (reference sequence). The CDR3 has 13 residues. The CDR3 region is CASSLAGGEPQHF. In DNA form, the CDR3 reads TGTGCCAGCAGCTTGGCAGGGGGAGAGCCCCAGCATTTT. The variable domain in full, completed from reference TRBV5-4 and TRBJ1-5, reads ETGVTQSPTHLIKTRGQQVTLRCSSQSGHNTVSWYQQALGQGPQFIFQYYREEENGRGNFPPRFSGLQFPNYSSELNVNALELDDSALYLCASSLAGGEPQHFGDGTRLSIL.

This clone was counted between two and nine times. The chain joins TRBV4-1 to TRBJ2-1, with TRBD2 matching over 8 bases. Germline V CDR1 and CDR2: MGHRA, YSYEKL. The V and J ends lost 3 bases and 10 bases, in that order; junction bases with no gene match: 11. The CDR3 loop spans 15 amino acids. The DNA for the CDR3 is TGCGCCAGCAGCCAGTCCTACCCGGGCGGGAGGGAGCAGTTCTTC. Protein sequence: CASSQSYPGGREQFF.

V usage is TRBV14 and J usage is TRBJ1-1; D not certain. The CDR3 spans 13 residues. Germline V lookup: CDR1 SGHDN, CDR2 FVKESK. Trimming removed 4 bases at V and 5 bases at J, with 11 bases between. Here the CDR3 DNA reads TGTGCCAGCAGCCTCTCCCGGGGAACTGAAGCTTTCTTT. Translation gives CASSLSRGTEAFF. The full variable domain, with the rest looked up from reference TRBV14 and TRBJ1-1, is EAGVTQFPSHSVIEKGQTVTLRCDPISGHDNLYWYRRVMGKEIKFLLHFVKESKQDESGMPNNRFLAERTGGTYSTLKVQPAELEDSGVYFCASSLSRGTEAFFGQGTRLTVV.

As concerns this clone: The same CDR3 also results from other DNA sequences found in this sample. V usage is TRBV7-2 and J usage is TRBJ1-1; D perhaps matches TRBD1 (6 bases). The CDR3 covers 13 residues. CDR1 and CDR2 (germline): SGHTA, FQGNSA. The V end lost 4 bases, the J end lost 4 bases, and 10 bases lay between the germline ends. This chain's CDR3 is CASSSQGSTEAFF. CDR3 sequence (DNA): TGTGCCAGCAGCTCGCAGGGGAGCACTGAAGCTTTCTTT.

V usage is TRBV20-1 and J usage is TRBJ1-1; unclear D gene. Trimming left V 3 bases short and J 5 bases short, with 7 bases between. In germline, CDR1 is DFQATT, CDR2 SNEGSKA (reference sequence). The CDR3 has 11 amino acids. The CDR3 reads CSASGLTEAFF. The CDR3 bases are TGCAGTGCTAGTGGTCTTACTGAAGCTTTCTTT.

On this clone itself: Within the sample, other DNA sequences also encode this same CDR3. The chain joins TRBV5-1 to TRBJ2-5; 11 nucleotides align to TRBD1. This CDR3 is built from 14 residues. In germline, CDR1 is SGHRS, CDR2 YFSETQ. V shed 0 bases and J 5 bases; nucleotides not matched to a gene: 0. Written as DNA, the CDR3 is TGCGCCAGCAGCTTGGGGGACAGGGGGGAGACCCAGTACTTC. Its translation: CASSLGDRGETQYF.

The chain links TRBV5-1 to TRBJ2-1; TRBD1 is a possible D gene (5 bases). Trimming took 4 bases from V and 6 from J, leaving 14 bases between them. CDR1 is SGHRS, CDR2 YFSETQ, per germline. This CDR3 has 14 amino acids. As DNA, the CDR3 is TGCGCCAGCAGCCTTAAGACAGTCCCCAATGAGCAGTTCTTC. Its protein product is CASSLKTVPNEQFF. Using reference TRBV5-1 and TRBJ2-1 for the parts outside the CDR3, the full variable domain is KAGVTQTPRYLIKTRGQQVTLSCSPISGHRSVSWYQQTPGQGLQFLFEYFSETQRNKGNFPGRFSGRQFSNSRSEMNVSTLELGDSALYLCASSLKTVPNEQFFGPGTRLTVL.

The V and J genes are TRBV24-1 and TRBJ1-4; TRBD1 is a possible D gene (5 bases). Germline CDR1 KGHDR, CDR2 SFDVKD. The V end lost 4 bases, the J end lost 8 bases, and 16 bases lay between the germline ends. The CDR3 sequence is 15 residues long. CDR3 protein: CATSDSRDWREKLFF. DNA for the CDR3: TGTGCCACCAGTGACAGCAGGGATTGGAGAGAAAAACTGTTTTTT.

The chain's CDR3 is CASSPQAGAIGEAFF. The DNA for the CDR3 is TGTGCCAGTAGCCCTCAGGCAGGCGCCATCGGTGAAGCTTTCTTT. The chain carries TRBV19 and TRBJ1-1; D gene unclear. CDR1 is LNHDA and CDR2 is SQIVND in the germline V gene (reference sequence). V lost 6 bases, J lost 7 bases, and 21 bases lay in between. The CDR3 is made up of 15 amino acids.

This rearrangement joins TRBV6-6 to TRBJ2-7, with D unclear. The CDR3 sequence is 14 residues long. V dropped 0 bases and J dropped 3 bases, with 9 bases sitting between them. Germline values: CDR1 MNHNY, CDR2 SVGAGI (reference sequence). CDR3 sequence (DNA): TGTGCCAGCAGTTACTCTGGTCAGGTCTACGAGCAGTACTTC. Translating gives CASSYSGQVYEQYF.

This clone came up a few times. The rearrangement links TRBV11-2 to TRBJ1-6, with 7 bases matching TRBD1. In germline, CDR1 is SGHAT, CDR2 FQNNGV. This CDR3 contains 15 residues. V shed 6 bases and J 7 bases; nucleotides not matched to a gene: 9. The CDR3 is CASSQRVQGNSPLHF. CDR3 nucleotide sequence: TGTGCCAGCAGTCAGAGGGTACAGGGGAATTCACCCCTCCACTTT.

V and J are TRBV3-1 (or the pseudogene TRBV3-2) and TRBJ1-1; 7 nucleotides agree with TRBD1. Germline assignment: CDR1 LGHDT and CDR2 YNNKEL (reference sequence). The junction had 8 bases not matched to a gene; V was cut back by 3 bases and J by 1 base. The CDR3 is made up of 16 amino acids. The CDR3 coding sequence is TGTGCCAGCAGCCAGAGCGACAGGGTACGGAACACTGAAGCTTTCTTT. Amino acids: CASSQSDRVRNTEAFF.

V usage is TRBV11-2 and J usage is TRBJ2-3; possibly TRBD1 for D (5 bases). Germline CDR1 SGHAT, CDR2 FQNNGV. V shed 2 bases and J shed 3 bases, with 6 bases lying between them. The CDR3 sequence is 13 residues long. CDR3 nucleotide sequence: TGTGCCAGCAGCTTACAGGGTACAGATACGCAGTATTTT. This codes for CASSLQGTDTQYF.

The chain has TRBV5-1 and TRBJ1-2; a possible D gene is TRBD1 (6 bases). The CDR3 sequence is 12 residues long. Germline-derived CDR1 and CDR2 are SGHRS and YFSETQ. Trimming took 0 bases from V and 14 from J, leaving 14 bases between them. CDR3 sequence: CASSLGREGETF. The CDR3 bases are TGCGCCAGCAGCTTGGGCCGGGAGGGGGAAACCTTC.

This clone was counted a single time. CDR3 nucleotide sequence: TGTGCCAGCTCACCAAGCCTCGGGGAGACCCAGTACTTC. The encoded protein is CASSPSLGETQYF. The V call is TRBV18, the J call TRBJ2-5; D gene unclear. The germline V gene has CDR1 KGHSH and CDR2 LQKENI. V gave up 2 bases and J gave up 5 bases, with 9 bases separating them. The CDR3 has 13 amino acids.

V gene TRBV20-1 combines with J gene TRBJ1-1; 8 nucleotides match TRBD1. J gave up 11 bases and V 5 bases, and 7 bases lay outside the gene matches. This CDR3 has 11 amino acids. From germline, CDR1 is DFQATT and CDR2 SNEGSKA (reference sequence). CDR3 in amino acids: CSAGQGLEAFF. The CDR3, as DNA: TGCAGTGCTGGACAGGGACTCGAGGCTTTCTTT.

Written as DNA, the CDR3 is TGTGCCAGTAGTGGATGGGAAGGGGGATCCTACAATGAGCAGTTCTTC. Translation gives CASSGWEGGSYNEQFF. J is TRBJ2-1 and V is TRBV19, with D possibly matching TRBD1 (6 bases). V lost 5 bases, J lost 1 base, and 15 bases lay in between. The germline CDR1 and CDR2 sequences are LNHDA and SQIVND (reference sequence). The CDR3 runs to 16 residues. The complete variable domain, with remaining parts taken from reference TRBV19 and TRBJ2-1, reads DGGITQSPKYLFRKEGQNVTLSCEQNLNHDAMYWYRQDPGQGLRLIYYSQIVNDFQKGDIAEGYSVSREKKESFPLTVTSAQKNPTAFYLCASSGWEGGSYNEQFFGPGTRLTVL.

The V and J genes are TRBV3-1 (or the pseudogene TRBV3-2) and TRBJ2-7; D possibly corresponds to TRBD2 (5 bases). Germline V gene lookup returns CDR1 LGHDT and CDR2 YNNKEL (reference sequence). V lost 4 bases, J lost 4 bases, and 14 bases lay in between. The CDR3 totals 14 residues. The CDR3 DNA reads TGTGCCAGCAGCCTAACTAGTGGGATTTACGAGCAGTACTTC. Residues: CASSLTSGIYEQYF.

This rearrangement joins TRBV6-1 to TRBJ1-2, with D unresolved. CDR1 MNHNS and CDR2 SASEGT come from the germline V gene. V was trimmed by 1 base and J by 7 bases, leaving 7 bases between them. The CDR3 is 12 residues long. The CDR3 loop is CASSEGRSGYTF. CDR3 DNA: TGTGCCAGCAGTGAAGGGAGGTCTGGCTACACCTTC.

The sample holds a few counts of this clone. The chain has TRBV10-1 and TRBJ1-1; D gene ambiguous. This CDR3 spans 13 amino acids. Germline CDR1 reads WNHNN; CDR2 reads SYGVQD (reference sequence). Trimming took off 5 bases at V and 0 bases at J, with 7 bases between the two ends. The CDR3 region is CASSLSLNTEAFF. The CDR3 DNA reads TGCGCCAGCAGTCTGAGTTTGAACACTGAAGCTTTCTTT.

The chain has TRBV19 and TRBJ2-7, with 10 bases that match TRBD2. The CDR3 totals 16 residues. Trimming took 8 bases from V and 0 from J; bases not matched to a gene: 10. Per germline, CDR1 LNHDA and CDR2 SQIVND (reference sequence). CDR3 DNA: TGTGCCAGTCGGCGGACTAGCGGTGATAGCTCCTACGAGCAGTACTTC. Translation: CASRRTSGDSSYEQYF.